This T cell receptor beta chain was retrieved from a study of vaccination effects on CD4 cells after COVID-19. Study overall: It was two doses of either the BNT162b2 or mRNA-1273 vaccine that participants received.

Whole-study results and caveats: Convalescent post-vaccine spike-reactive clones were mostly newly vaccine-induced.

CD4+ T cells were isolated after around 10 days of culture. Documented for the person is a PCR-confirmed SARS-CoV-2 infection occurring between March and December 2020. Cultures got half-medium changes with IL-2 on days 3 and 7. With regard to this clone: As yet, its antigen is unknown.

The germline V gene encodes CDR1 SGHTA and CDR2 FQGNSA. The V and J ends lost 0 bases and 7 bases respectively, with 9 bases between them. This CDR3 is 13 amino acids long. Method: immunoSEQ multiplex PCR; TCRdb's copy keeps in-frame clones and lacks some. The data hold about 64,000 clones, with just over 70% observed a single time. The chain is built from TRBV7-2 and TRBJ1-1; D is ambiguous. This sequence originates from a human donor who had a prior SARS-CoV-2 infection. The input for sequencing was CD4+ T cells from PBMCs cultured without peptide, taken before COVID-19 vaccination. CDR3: CASSLASPLEAFF. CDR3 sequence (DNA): TGTGCCAGCAGCTTAGCTTCTCCCCTTGAAGCTTTCTTT.